This T cell receptor beta chain was retrieved from a study of T cells in Graves' hyperthyroidism and ophthalmopathy. Points from the study as a whole: With a median lead of about six months before onset, the model predicted ophthalmopathy. The authors' 13 V-J model separated ophthalmopathy from stable hyperthyroidism.

The CDR3 covers 15 residues. Germline CDR1 and CDR2: LNHNV and YYDKDF (reference sequence). Amplified TCR beta CDR3 regions derived from RNA transcripts. TCR CDR3 regions were first amplified by RT-PCR with HTBI primers. TCRdb processed the multiplex PCR reads anew with MiXCR; each CDR3 protein has one entry. The profile covers 600,000 to 700,000 distinct CDR3 sequences, with over 40% appearing a single time and roughly 6.5% taken by the ten largest. With respect to this clonotype: Its antigen is undetermined. A junction boundary mismatches the germline segment, possibly from a read error.

The sample comprised peripheral blood or thyroid tissue (not recorded which). The receptor was derived from an adult man with Graves' disease, either hyperthyroidism or ophthalmopathy (not recorded which). The V gene is TRBV15, the J gene TRBJ1-3; unclear D gene. The CDR3 reads CATSRLAGMGNTIYF. The CDR3 DNA sequence: TGCGCCACCAGCAGATTGGCGGGTATGGGAAACACCATATATTTT.